This passage covers 16 T cell receptor beta chains from one sample sequenced in a study of cytomegalovirus exposure and HLA in healthy donors. Amplification used 60 Vbeta primers and 13 Jbeta primers. This table comes from immunoSEQ multiplex PCR, and its TCRdb copy is limited to in-frame clones, with some not included. The sample yields about 110,000 clones, around 82% seen once. Input material: PBMCs. Receptor source: a man aged 50-60 years in good health and CMV-seronegative.

V and J are TRBV7-2 and TRBJ2-5, with D perhaps TRBD2 (5 bases). CDR3 size: 14 residues. Trimming removed 5 bases at V and 5 bases at J, with 15 bases between. The germline V gene has CDR1 SGHTA and CDR2 FQGNSA. The CDR3 spells CASSPKGREETQYF. CDR3 coding DNA: TGTGCCAGCAGCCCTAAGGGTAGGGAGGAGACCCAGTACTTC.

The chain has TRBV5-6 and TRBJ2-5, with D possibly TRBD2 on 6 matching bases. Germline CDR1 is SGHDT and CDR2 is YYEEEE. V gave up 4 bases and J gave up 5 bases, with 6 bases separating them. The CDR3 consists of 11 residues. CDR3 protein: CASSRGETQYF. Here the CDR3 DNA reads TGTGCCAGCAGCCGGGGGGAGACCCAGTACTTC.

V gene TRBV4-2 combines with J gene TRBJ2-2; 9 bases match TRBD1. Looked up from germline, CDR1 is LGHNA and CDR2 is YNFKEQ. The length of the CDR3 is 17 residues. V lost 1 base and J lost 8; bases outside the gene matches: 11. This CDR3 is CASSQVPSWDRAGELFF. The CDR3 region has the DNA TGTGCCAGCAGCCAAGTGCCCTCTTGGGACAGGGCGGGGGAGCTGTTTTTT.

This clone was counted a single time. The chain couples TRBV5-8 to TRBJ2-5; D might be TRBD1 (5 bases). The CDR3 sequence is 13 residues long. Trimming took off 2 bases at V and 3 bases at J, with 8 bases between the two ends. Germline V gene sequence: CDR1 SGHTS, CDR2 YDEGEE. DNA of the CDR3: TGTGCCAGCAGCTTTAAGGGGAAAGAGACCCAGTACTTC. It encodes CASSFKGKETQYF.

The chain carries TRBV19 and TRBJ1-6, with D maybe TRBD1 (5 bases). Germline CDR1 reads LNHDA; CDR2 reads SQIVND (reference sequence). This CDR3 is built from 12 residues. Trimming took 3 bases from V and 14 from J, leaving 11 bases between them. In nucleotides, the CDR3 is TGTGCCAGTAGTATCCCAGGGTCGGCCCTCCACTTT. Its protein product is CASSIPGSALHF.

The V call is TRBV5-1, the J call TRBJ2-7; perhaps TRBD1 as D (6 bases). Germline CDR1 SGHRS, CDR2 YFSETQ. The length of the CDR3 is 14 residues. Trimming stripped 3 bases from V and 5 bases from J, with 15 bases between. CDR3 amino acids: CASSSGTTGDEQYV. CDR3 DNA: TGCGCCAGCAGCTCCGGGACAACTGGGGACGAGCAGTACGTC.

The chain combines TRBV6-1 with TRBJ1-5, with D tentatively TRBD1 (6 bases). The CDR3 spans 14 residues. Germline V gene data show CDR1 as MNHNS and CDR2 as SASEGT. V gave up 1 base and J gave up 6 bases, with 10 bases separating them. The CDR3 region has the DNA TGTGCCAGCAGTGAAGAACAGGGACGTCAGCCCCAGCATTTT. Encoded protein: CASSEEQGRQPQHF.

V and J are TRBV9 and TRBJ2-2; the match to TRBD2 covers 7 bases. Germline values: CDR1 SGDLS, CDR2 YYNGEE. There are 12 residues in the CDR3. The V segment lost 4 bases and the J segment 13 bases; nucleotides outside the gene matches: 7. CDR3 protein: CASSPGLLGLFF. In DNA, the CDR3 is TGTGCCAGCAGCCCGGGACTACTGGGGCTGTTTTTT. Together with reference TRBV9 and TRBJ2-2, the CDR3 gives the full variable domain: DSGVTQTPKHLITATGQRVTLRCSPRSGDLSVYWYQQSLDQGLQFLIQYYNGEERAKGNILERFSAQQFPDLHSELNLSSLELGDSALYFCASSPGLLGLFFGEGSRLTVL.

As regards this clone: The junction and the germline gene differ at one end; a read error may be behind it. The chain is built from TRBV5-1 and TRBJ2-1; 10 bases align to TRBD1. Germline loops: CDR1 SGHRS, CDR2 YFSETQ. CDR3 length equals 14 residues. In DNA form, the CDR3 reads TGCGCCGGCAGCTTGGGGACAGGGGCCAATGAGCAGTTCTTC. This gives the protein CAGSLGTGANEQFF.

The chain combines TRBV7-2 with TRBJ2-5; no clear D. The CDR3 sequence is 14 residues long. V lost 5 bases to trimming and J lost 2 bases, with 12 bases between them. The V gene's germline CDR1 is SGHTA and CDR2 FQGNSA. The chain's CDR3 is CASSPRLGQETQYF. As DNA, the CDR3 is TGTGCCAGCAGCCCCCGCCTCGGGCAAGAGACCCAGTACTTC.

J is TRBJ2-3 and V is TRBV7-9; TRBD1 is a possible D gene (6 bases). CDR3 length: 15 amino acids. Germline V gives CDR1 SEHNR, CDR2 FQNEAQ (reference sequence). V lost 5 bases to trimming and J lost 2 bases, with 14 bases between them. CDR3 nucleotide sequence: TGTGCCAGCAGCCCGCGAGGACAGCCCACAGATACGCAGTATTTT. Translation: CASSPRGQPTDTQYF.

The rearrangement uses TRBV12-5 and TRBJ1-1; 7 bases are shared with TRBD1. This CDR3 contains 14 residues. Trimming cost V 6 bases and J 3 bases; bases outside gene matches: 7. CDR1 and CDR2 from the germline V gene are LGHNT and FRNRAP. CDR3 coding DNA: TGTGCTAGTGGAACGACAGGGTTTTACACTGAAGCTTTCTTT. Its protein product is CASGTTGFYTEAFF. Combining the CDR3 with reference TRBV12-5 and TRBJ1-1 gives the whole variable domain DARVTQTPRHKVTEMGQEVTMRCQPILGHNTVFWYRQTMMQGLELLAYFRNRAPLDDSGMPKDRFSAEMPDATLATLKIQPSEPRDSAVYFCASGTTGFYTEAFFGQGTRLTVV.

V usage is TRBV10-3 and J usage is TRBJ2-2, with 8 bases that match TRBD2. The CDR3 extends over 14 amino acids. V shed 5 bases, J shed 7 bases, and the junction held 6 bases outside the gene matches. Germline V gives CDR1 ENHRY, CDR2 SYGVKD. For the CDR3, the DNA is TGTGCCATCAGTCCCGGGAGGGCCGGCGGGGAGCTGTTTTTT. It translates to CAISPGRAGGELFF.

This chain uses TRBV5-1 with TRBJ1-4; 9 bases are a match to TRBD1. The CDR3 is 17 residues long. V dropped 7 bases and J dropped 6; count of bases not matched to a gene: 16. Germline CDR1 and CDR2: SGHRS and YFSETQ. CDR3 in amino acids: CASARGQGSEGYEKLFF. In DNA, the CDR3 is TGCGCCAGCGCACGGGGACAGGGATCCGAAGGGTATGAAAAACTGTTTTTT.

The genes are TRBV7-8 and TRBJ2-5; 9 bases are a match to TRBD2. The CDR3 is 15 amino acids. V shed 1 base, J shed 2 bases, and the junction held 2 bases outside the gene matches. The germline CDR1 and CDR2 sequences are SGHVS and FQNEAQ. As DNA, the CDR3 is TGTGCCAGCAGCTTAGGCGGGGGGGGACAAGAGACCCAGTACTTC. Its translation: CASSLGGGGQETQYF.

The V and J genes are TRBV6-6 and TRBJ2-3, with D possibly being TRBD2 (8 bases). The V gene's germline CDR1 is MNHNY and CDR2 SVGAGI (reference sequence). CDR3 length equals 15 residues. V dropped 4 bases and J dropped 6 bases, with 17 bases sitting between them. The CDR3 DNA sequence: TGTGCCAGCAGTTCCCCCGGGAGGGGGCACGATACGCAGTATTTT. As protein: CASSSPGRGHDTQYF.